These 15 T cell receptor beta chains were all obtained from the same sample, sequenced in a study of control samples from healthy donors and cancer patients. Only in-frame clones appear in the TCRdb table, and some are missing; sequencing was by immunoSEQ multiplex PCR. The sample records about 110,000 clones, approximately 93% being singletons. Sequenced material: blood. The receptors originated from a young woman in good health.

V gene TRBV19 combines with J gene TRBJ1-1, with D uncertain. In germline, CDR1 is LNHDA, CDR2 SQIVND (reference sequence). The CDR3 extends over 14 amino acids. The V gene lost 0 bases and the J gene lost 5 bases, with 10 bases spanning the gap. CDR3 residues: CASSIDWRGTEAFF. DNA of the CDR3: TGTGCCAGTAGTATAGATTGGAGAGGGACTGAAGCTTTCTTT.

CDR3 amino acids: CASSLALGETQYF. The CDR3 DNA reads as TGTGCCAGCAGTTTAGCGCTGGGAGAGACCCAGTACTTC. The chain is built from TRBV27 and TRBJ2-5; D remains ambiguous. The germline gives CDR1 MNHEY, CDR2 SMNVEV (reference sequence). V lost 2 bases to trimming and J lost 4 bases, with 8 bases between them. The CDR3 loop spans 13 amino acids.

This clone was seen once. The chain recombines TRBV7-6 with TRBJ2-7; 7 positions match TRBD2. Looked up from germline, CDR1 is SGHVS and CDR2 is FNYEAQ. Trimming cost V 5 bases and J 2 bases; bases outside gene matches: 12. This CDR3 region has 16 residues. CDR3 DNA: TGTGCCAGCAGCCCCGACATTGGCGGGAGTGCCTACGAGCAGTACTTC. As protein: CASSPDIGGSAYEQYF.

The rearrangement uses TRBV28 and TRBJ1-1; D is uncertain. Germline loops: CDR1 MDHEN, CDR2 SYDVKM. CDR3 length: 12 residues. Trimming removed 3 bases at V and 3 bases at J, with 5 bases between. CDR3 residues: CASSLLDTEAFF. Here the CDR3 DNA reads TGTGCCAGCAGTTTGCTCGACACTGAAGCTTTCTTT. Full variable domain (missing parts from reference TRBV28 and TRBJ1-1): DVKVTQSSRYLVKRTGEKVFLECVQDMDHENMFWYRQDPGLGLRLIYFSYDVKMKEKGDIPEGYSVSREKKERFSLILESASTNQTSMYLCASSLLDTEAFFGQGTRLTVV.

V gene TRBV4-2 combines with J gene TRBJ2-1, with TRBD2 identical over 13 bases. V gave up 0 bases and J gave up 7 bases; unmatched junction bases: 3. Looked up from germline, CDR1 is LGHNA and CDR2 is YNFKEQ. The CDR3 length is 16 residues. The CDR3 region is CASSQEGTSGTNEQFF. In DNA form, the CDR3 reads TGTGCCAGCAGCCAAGAGGGGACTAGCGGGACGAATGAGCAGTTCTTC.

The chain employs TRBV6-2 or TRBV6-3 and TRBJ2-7; 10 bases map to TRBD1. Germline lookup yields CDR1 MNHEY and CDR2 SVGEGT. The CDR3 is made up of 17 amino acids. Trimming took 4 bases from V and 0 from J; bases not matched to a gene: 9. CDR3 nucleotide sequence: TGTGCCAGCAGTTCGGACAGGGGGAATTCATTCTCCTACGAGCAGTACTTC. It yields the protein CASSSDRGNSFSYEQYF.

J is TRBJ1-1 and V is TRBV28; unclear D gene. Germline CDR1 is MDHEN and CDR2 is SYDVKM. V was pared by 5 bases and J by 4 bases, with 14 bases between. This CDR3 is 14 amino acids long. Written as DNA, the CDR3 is TGTGCCAGCAGTGAAAGGGTAGGGTTCACTGAAGCTTTCTTT. Protein: CASSERVGFTEAFF.

This clone was observed once. V gene TRBV19 combines with J gene TRBJ2-7, with 16 bases that match TRBD2. Germline V CDR1 and CDR2: LNHDA, SQIVND (reference sequence). The V gene end was trimmed by 5 bases and the J gene end by 5 bases; junction bases not matched to a gene: 9. The CDR3 sequence is 17 residues long. The CDR3 here is CASSAPGLAGGSHEQYF. The CDR3 DNA reads as TGTGCCAGTAGTGCGCCGGGACTAGCGGGAGGGTCCCACGAGCAGTACTTC.

The chain uses TRBV5-6 and TRBJ2-2; TRBD2 matches 12 bases. Germline-derived CDR1 and CDR2 are SGHDT and YYEEEE. With 0 bases clipped from V and 4 bases from J, the junction kept 4 bases outside the gene matches. This CDR3 has 17 residues. The CDR3 loop reads CASSLAASGRATGELFF. For the CDR3, the DNA is TGTGCCAGCAGCTTGGCCGCTAGCGGGAGGGCCACCGGGGAGCTGTTTTTT.

The chain combines TRBV9 with TRBJ2-3, with D perhaps matching TRBD2 (5 bases). The CDR3 loop spans 17 amino acids. V was trimmed by 0 bases and J by 0 bases, leaving 14 bases between them. CDR1 is SGDLS and CDR2 is YYNGEE in the germline V gene. In DNA form, the CDR3 reads TGTGCCAGCAGCGTAGCACGGGGAGCGGCTAGCACAGATACGCAGTATTTT. As protein: CASSVARGAASTDTQYF.

The CDR3 here is CATSRDLGQPEAFF. In nucleotides, the CDR3 is TGTGCCACCAGCAGAGATCTCGGACAGCCCGAAGCTTTCTTT. The V and J genes are TRBV15 and TRBJ1-1; tentatively, D is TRBD1 (6 bases). The germline gives CDR1 LNHNV, CDR2 YYDKDF (reference sequence). The CDR3 spans 14 residues. The V gene lost 0 bases and the J gene lost 8 bases, with 13 bases spanning the gap.

This clone was seen only a few times. CDR3 bases: TGTGCCAGCAGTGTGAACAGGGGGCTGGATGGCTACACCTTC. It specifies CASSVNRGLDGYTF. The V and J genes are TRBV2 and TRBJ1-2; 9 positions match TRBD1. The V gene end was trimmed by 4 bases and the J gene end by 6 bases; junction bases not matched to a gene: 6. Germline CDR1 is SNHLY and CDR2 is FYNNEI. The CDR3 sequence is 14 residues long. Looking up the rest from reference TRBV2 and TRBJ1-2 gives the full variable domain: EPEVTQTPSHQVTQMGQEVILRCVPISNHLYFYWYRQILGQKVEFLVSFYNNEISEKSEIFDDQFSVERPDGSNFTLKIRSTKLEDSAMYFCASSVNRGLDGYTFGSGTRLTVV.

The chain joins TRBV5-1 to TRBJ2-3; 7 positions agree with TRBD1. V lost 3 bases, J lost 1 base, and 5 bases stayed unmatched. Germline values: CDR1 SGHRS, CDR2 YFSETQ. This CDR3 is 15 amino acids long. CDR3 DNA sequence: TGCGCCAGCAGCTCGGCAGGGGGAGGCACAGATACGCAGTATTTT. Translating gives CASSSAGGGTDTQYF.

The rearrangement links TRBV7-2 to TRBJ1-4; TRBD1 might be the D (5 bases). Trimming removed 2 bases from V and 6 bases from J, with 13 bases in between. This CDR3 spans 15 amino acids. The germline V gene encodes CDR1 SGHTA and CDR2 FQGNSA. This CDR3 reads CASSLWQGVDEKLFF. In DNA form, the CDR3 reads TGTGCCAGCAGCTTATGGCAGGGAGTGGATGAAAAACTGTTTTTT.

This chain joins TRBV27 and TRBJ1-5, with D uncertain. The germline V gene has CDR1 MNHEY and CDR2 SMNVEV (reference sequence). Trimming removed 5 bases at V and 0 bases at J, with 17 bases between. The CDR3 is 17 amino acids. CDR3 sequence: CASSPTPIRHSNQPQHF. The CDR3 DNA sequence: TGTGCCAGCAGTCCGACGCCCATTAGGCATAGCAATCAGCCCCAGCATTTT.